The 26 T cell receptor beta chains below were found in one sample sequenced in a study of blood T cells in healthy people across ages. The use of a sample-barcoded 5' primer and a J-beta primer mix characterized a second PCR of about 7 to 12 cycles. Via MiXCR, TCRdb re-called the 5' RACE reads, giving one row per CDR3 protein. This sample carries roughly 500,000 distinct CDR3 sequences, approximately 25% of them seen once, and the ten largest clones take under 20%. The sequencing input was blood. The receptors here all came from a woman aged 70-85 years in good health.

This clonotype was seen a handful of times. The V and J genes are TRBV2 and TRBJ1-5; D is undetermined. The CDR3 has 13 residues. The germline V gene has CDR1 SNHLY and CDR2 FYNNEI. Trimming cost V 9 bases and J 4 bases, with 13 bases left between them. CDR3 in DNA: TGTGCCAGTAAGAGGTCGTCAAATCAGCCCCAGCATTTT. Amino acids: CASKRSSNQPQHF.

This clonotype has a handful of counts. At one of its ends the junction is not consistent with the germline gene, which may arise from a read error. V gene TRBV2 combines with J gene TRBJ2-5; 8 bases map to TRBD2. Germline V gives CDR1 SNHLY, CDR2 FYNNEI. The CDR3 runs to 12 residues. The CDR3 loop reads CASSRIAGPWGF. The CDR3 coding sequence is TGTGCCAGCAGTAGAATAGCGGGGCCTTGGGGGTTC. Combining the CDR3 with reference TRBV2 and TRBJ2-5 gives the whole variable domain EPEVTQTPSHQVTQMGQEVILRCVPISNHLYFYWYRQILGQKVEFLVSFYNNEISEKSEIFDDQFSVERPDGSNFTLKIRSTKLEDSAMYFCASSRIAGPWGFGPGTRLLVL.

The chain combines TRBV12-3 or TRBV12-4 with TRBJ2-5; TRBD2 agrees at 12 bases. Matching the DNA end better, TRBJ2-1 makes the J call doubtful. The CDR3 has 15 residues. In DNA form, the CDR3 reads TGTGCCAGCAGATGGACTAGCGGGGCTAGTGGTGAGCAGTTCTTC. This translates into CASRWTSGASGEQFF.

The chain uses TRBV24-1 and TRBJ1-2; 11 nucleotides match TRBD1. J gave up 7 bases and V 3 bases, and 6 bases lay outside the gene matches. The V gene's germline CDR1 is KGHDR and CDR2 SFDVKD. This CDR3 region has 15 residues. The CDR3 nucleotides read TGTGCCACCAGTGATGGACAGGGGGCGACCAGTGGCTACACCTTC. As protein: CATSDGQGATSGYTF.

This clonotype has a handful of counts. It is unclear where the CDR3 begins or ends on the DNA, so no DNA is shown, and the CDR3 is as TCRdb lists it. The genes are TRBV9 and TRBJ2-4; no DNA check was done on the table's D call, TRBD2. The CDR3 is made up of 17 amino acids, end residues included. CDR1 is SGDLS and CDR2 is YYNGEE in the germline V gene. CDR3 protein: CASSVGWGGGAKNIQCF.

This clonotype appeared a few times. This chain links TRBV29-1 with TRBJ2-5; tentatively, D is TRBD2 (6 bases). Trimming cost V 6 bases and J 5 bases, with 13 bases left between them. The V gene's germline CDR1 is SQVTM and CDR2 ANQGSEA. This CDR3 region has 12 residues. CDR3 sequence: CSVVGGDETQYF. The CDR3 DNA is TGCAGCGTCGTCGGAGGGGACGAGACCCAGTACTTC.

CDR3 residues: CASSIGTNNEQFF. The CDR3 nucleotides read TGTGCCAGTAGTATAGGGACTAACAATGAGCAGTTCTTC. J is TRBJ2-1 and V is TRBV19, with D tentatively TRBD2 (6 bases). Germline V lookup: CDR1 LNHDA, CDR2 SQIVND (reference sequence). The CDR3 loop spans 13 amino acids. V lost 1 base and J lost 5, with 6 bases in between.

DNA of the CDR3: TGTGCCAGCAGCATCGGGGGGGGACCAGATACGCAGTATTTT. Translating gives CASSIGGGPDTQYF. V gene TRBV12-3 or TRBV12-4 combines with J gene TRBJ2-3; 8 bases line up with TRBD2. The V gene end was trimmed by 6 bases and the J gene end by 4 bases; junction bases not matched to a gene: 6. The CDR3 totals 14 residues.

CDR3 amino acids: CASSPLGTGATGELFF. The CDR3 DNA reads as TGTGCCAGCTCACCACTTGGGACAGGGGCCACCGGGGAGCTGTTTTTT. The gene calls are TRBV18 and TRBJ2-2; 10 bases line up with TRBD1. The CDR3 loop spans 16 amino acids. The germline gives CDR1 KGHSH, CDR2 LQKENI. The V and J ends lost 1 base and 4 bases, in that order; junction bases with no gene match: 3. Looking up the rest from reference TRBV18 and TRBJ2-2 gives the full variable domain: NAGVMQNPRHLVRRRGQEARLRCSPMKGHSHVYWYRQLPEEGLKFMVYLQKENIIDESGMPKERFSAEFPKEGPSILRIQQVVRGDSAAYFCASSPLGTGATGELFFGEGSRLTVL.

The chain links TRBV20-1 to TRBJ1-5; 9 bases align to TRBD1. J was trimmed by 0 bases and V by 5 bases; bases with no gene match: 11. The CDR3 is 17 amino acids. CDR1 and CDR2 from the germline V gene are DFQATT and SNEGSKA (reference sequence). The CDR3 is CSAPTGTGSYSNQPQHF. The CDR3 nucleotides read TGCAGTGCTCCCACCGGGACAGGGTCTTATAGCAATCAGCCCCAGCATTTT.

V and J are TRBV4-1 and TRBJ2-4; D unresolved. The CDR3 length is 15 residues. The V and J ends lost 4 bases and 0 bases respectively, with 10 bases between them. In germline, CDR1 is MGHRA, CDR2 YSYEKL. CDR3 sequence: CASSPGPRAKNIQYF. DNA for the CDR3: TGCGCCAGCAGCCCGGGCCCGAGAGCCAAAAACATTCAGTACTTC.

In its sample, this clonotype was seen a few times. CDR3 sequence reads: CASSSVAAGGALHF. The CDR3 DNA sequence: TGTGCCAGCAGCTCTGTGGCAGCCGGAGGGGCCCTCCACTTT. The V call is TRBV7-2, the J call TRBJ1-6; TRBD1 might be the D (5 bases). Germline CDR1 reads SGHTA; CDR2 reads FQGNSA. The CDR3 sequence is 14 residues long. Trimming shortened V by 4 bases and J by 14 bases, and 18 bases separated the two germline ends.

The chain has TRBV4-3 and TRBJ2-1; TRBD1 matches at 8 bases. V gave up 3 bases and J gave up 7 bases; unmatched junction bases: 11. This CDR3 is 16 amino acids long. CDR1 and CDR2 (germline): LGHNA, YSLEER. CDR3 region: CASSHSRTGSVNEQFF. CDR3 DNA: TGCGCCAGCAGCCACTCAAGGACAGGGTCTGTGAATGAGCAGTTCTTC.

The rearrangement uses TRBV4-3 and TRBJ2-6; 9 bases fit TRBD1. CDR1 LGHNA and CDR2 YSLEER come from the germline V gene. This CDR3 is 19 amino acids long. V lost 5 bases and J lost 2; bases outside the gene matches: 13. This chain's CDR3 is CASSERVGQGSTGANVLTF. Written as DNA, the CDR3 is TGCGCCAGCAGCGAAAGAGTAGGACAGGGGAGTACTGGGGCCAACGTCCTGACTTTC.

This chain links TRBV20-1 with TRBJ2-5; TRBD1 aligns across 7 bases. J lost 5 bases, V lost 0 bases, and 3 bases had no gene match. Germline assignment: CDR1 DFQATT and CDR2 SNEGSKA (reference sequence). There are 13 residues in the CDR3. Here the CDR3 DNA reads TGCAGTGCTAGAGATCAGGGGGTTGAGACCCAGTACTTC. Its translation: CSARDQGVETQYF.

The chain employs TRBV7-9 and TRBJ2-5, with D possibly being TRBD1 or TRBD2 (6 bases each). The J call is in doubt because the DNA end fits TRBJ2-7 better. The V gene's germline CDR1 is SEHNR and CDR2 FQNEAQ (reference sequence). This CDR3 has 13 residues. CDR3 DNA: TGTGCCCCTCTGGGGGGCCCGTCCTACGAGCAGTACTTC. It yields the protein CAPLGGPSYEQYF.

The chain is built from TRBV7-8 and TRBJ2-2, with 11 bases matching TRBD2. The CDR3 runs 17 residues. Germline V gene data show CDR1 as SGHVS and CDR2 as FQNEAQ. With 5 bases clipped from V and 0 bases from J, the junction kept 5 bases outside the gene matches. The CDR3 nucleotides are TGTGCCAGCAGCCGTGGACTAGCGGGCGCGAACACCGGGGAGCTGTTTTTT. It is translated as CASSRGLAGANTGELFF.

The chain carries TRBV20-1 and TRBJ1-1, with a possible D match to TRBD1 (5 bases). V was cut by 6 bases and J by 11 bases, with 16 bases left in between. The CDR3 is 11 amino acids. Per germline, CDR1 DFQATT and CDR2 SNEGSKA (reference sequence). The CDR3 protein is CSAPWGSGAFF. CDR3 coding DNA: TGCAGTGCACCCTGGGGCTCGGGTGCTTTCTTT.

This clonotype has a handful of counts. The chain couples TRBV11-1 to TRBJ2-3; D is perhaps TRBD2 (7 bases). The CDR3 contains 23 residues. Trimming left V 0 bases short and J 3 bases short, with 34 bases between. Germline CDR1 is SGHAT and CDR2 is FQDESV (reference sequence). The CDR3, as DNA: TGTGCCAGCAGCTTAGCCGGTTTGGCGGGGGCCTCCCATGGCGTAGAGGGGACAGATACGCAGTATTTT. It yields the protein CASSLAGLAGASHGVEGTDTQYF.

The chain uses TRBV4-3 and TRBJ2-1, with TRBD2 identical over 7 bases. The CDR3 totals 17 residues. Germline values: CDR1 LGHNA, CDR2 YSLEER. The V gene end was trimmed by 3 bases and the J gene end by 4 bases; junction bases not matched to a gene: 12. In DNA, the CDR3 is TGCGCCAGCAGCCAGCTCTGGCGGGGGTCCTCTTACAATGAGCAGTTCTTC. As protein: CASSQLWRGSSYNEQFF.

Notes on this clonotype: A much larger clone lies a single base off, so this may be a read error. The rearrangement joins TRBV10-3 to TRBJ2-3, with D uncertain. V dropped 6 bases and J dropped 2 bases, with 6 bases sitting between them. Germline-derived CDR1 and CDR2 are ENHRY and SYGVKD. This CDR3 is built from 12 residues. CDR3 bases: TGTGCCATCAGAGAGGCCACAGATACGCAGTATTTT. It codes for CAIREATDTQYF.

This chain joins TRBV7-9 and TRBJ2-3, with D possibly being TRBD1 or TRBD2 (5 bases each). V shed 4 bases and J shed 7 bases, with 18 bases lying between them. CDR1 SEHNR and CDR2 FQNEAQ come from the germline V gene (reference sequence). CDR3 length: 15 amino acids. CDR3 region: CASSWLGTVRYTQYF. In nucleotides, the CDR3 is TGTGCCAGCAGCTGGCTTGGGACCGTAAGGTATACGCAGTATTTT.

The V call is TRBV6-5, the J call TRBJ2-1; 9 bases are a match to TRBD1. The CDR3 is made up of 17 amino acids. CDR1 is MNHEY, CDR2 SVGAGI, per germline. The ends lost 0 bases at V and 2 bases at J; junction bases unmatched: 5. CDR3 bases: TGTGCCAGCAGTTACTCATTCACAGGGGGCGCCTACAATGAGCAGTTCTTC. Translating gives CASSYSFTGGAYNEQFF.

This clonotype was seen many times. The chain couples TRBV12-3 or TRBV12-4 to TRBJ1-1; weak D call: TRBD1 (6 bases). CDR3 length: 15 residues. V lost 5 bases and J 6 bases, leaving 19 bases between the germline ends. The CDR3 loop is CASSPGGAGPPEAFF. The CDR3 nucleotides are TGTGCCAGCAGTCCGGGGGGCGCCGGACCCCCTGAAGCTTTCTTT.

As to this clonotype: This could be a read error, since a much larger clone is one nucleotide away. V and J are TRBV4-1 and TRBJ1-4; the D gene is possibly TRBD1 (5 bases). The CDR3 consists of 16 residues. V lost 1 base and J lost 4, with 13 bases in between. Germline loops: CDR1 MGHRA, CDR2 YSYEKL. As DNA, the CDR3 is TGCGCCAGCAGCCAAGGGGGCAACTCGAATAATGAAAAACTGTTTTTT. Its protein is CASSQGGNSNNEKLFF.

This clonotype occurred a few times. The chain carries TRBV7-9 and TRBJ1-4, with D perhaps TRBD1 (5 bases). The V end lost 5 bases, the J end lost 4 bases, and 11 bases lay between the germline ends. The CDR3 loop spans 14 amino acids. The germline gives CDR1 SEHNR, CDR2 FQNEAQ (reference sequence). CDR3 region: CASSRDGGNEKLFF. DNA of the CDR3: TGTGCCAGCAGCCGAGACGGGGGTAATGAAAAACTGTTTTTT.